Listed below are T cell receptor beta chains from one sample, sequenced in a study of a mutant IDH1 vaccine in newly diagnosed glioma. What these receptors recognize is not known. Clones were read by immunoSEQ multiplex PCR, and TCRdb kept only the in-frame ones, dropping some. The table records about 36,000 clones, roughly 79% of them present only once. The sample consisted of PBMCs, taken from a glioma patient whose treatment included an IDH1 peptide vaccine. The receptor source for this set is a man over 45 with glioma. CDR3s include the opening cysteine and the closing phenylalanine or tryptophan. Each record gives: D gene, J gene, clone size, V gene, CDR3 protein, CDR3 DNA. The D gene is left open where the match is weak. For some rows the clone size is stated as once, few or many, or as a class when expanded; others skip it.

NA,TRBJ1-1,few,TRBV4-3,CASSQDWTLNTEAFF,TGCGCCAGCAGCCAAGATTGGACTTTGAACACTGAAGCTTTCTTT
NA,TRBJ2-5,once,TRBV9,CASSGSTGKETQYF,TGTGCCAGCAGCGGCTCGACGGGTAAAGAGACCCAGTACTTC
NA,TRBJ1-1,NA,TRBV6-4,CASSDSIGNTEAFF,TGTGCCAGCAGTGACTCGATCGGCAACACTGAAGCTTTCTTT
NA,TRBJ1-5,few,TRBV28,CASSSLVGGNQPQHF,TGTGCCAGCAGCTCCCTAGTCGGGGGCAATCAGCCCCAGCATTTT
TRBD2,TRBJ2-1,NA,TRBV19,CASSIRTSGRRGYNEQFF,TGTGCCAGTAGTATTCGGACTAGCGGGAGAAGGGGTTACAATGAGCAGTTCTTC
TRBD2,TRBJ2-1,once,TRBV6-4,CASSRASGSSYNEQFF,TGTGCCAGCAGTCGGGCAAGCGGGAGCTCCTACAATGAGCAGTTCTTC
NA,TRBJ1-1,NA,TRBV29-1,CSGGFRNTEAFF,TGCAGCGGTGGATTCAGGAACACTGAAGCTTTCTTT
NA,TRBJ2-5,NA,TRBV15,CATSTKTPDLSGIETQYF,TGTGCCACCAGCACCAAAACTCCGGACCTGTCAGGGATAGAGACCCAGTACTTC
NA,TRBJ2-2,NA,TRBV7-9,CASSLDTGELFF,TGTGCCAGCAGCTTGGACACCGGGGAGCTGTTTTTT
NA,TRBJ2-5,NA,TRBV28,CASTLGGPGETQYF,TGTGCCAGCACCTTAGGGGGACCCGGGGAGACCCAGTACTTC
TRBD1,TRBJ1-2,NA,TRBV30,CAWSGDRASGYTF,TGTGCCTGGAGTGGTGACAGGGCCTCGGGCTACACCTTC
TRBD1,TRBJ2-7,NA,TRBV7-2,CASSLNRQGYEQYF,TGTGCCAGCAGCTTAAACCGACAGGGCTACGAGCAGTACTTC
NA,TRBJ2-6,NA,TRBV4-3,CASSQSQGTGANVLTF,TGCGCCAGCAGCCAGTCCCAGGGAACTGGGGCCAACGTCCTGACTTTC
NA,TRBJ2-1,NA,TRBV7-9,CASSLVGASAYNEQFF,TGTGCCAGCAGCTTAGTGGGGGCCTCGGCCTACAATGAGCAGTTCTTC
NA,TRBJ1-5,NA,TRBV20-1,CSAKGYQPQHF,TGCAGTGCTAAGGGTTATCAGCCCCAGCATTTT
NA,TRBJ1-5,NA,TRBV7-8,CASSLGSRSNQPQHF,TGTGCCAGCAGCTTAGGTAGCAGAAGTAATCAGCCCCAGCATTTT
NA,TRBJ2-5,once,TRBV4-2,CASSQENQGRGETQYF,TGTGCCAGCAGCCAAGAGAATCAGGGAAGAGGGGAGACCCAGTACTTC
NA,TRBJ2-1,NA,TRBV7-8,CASSLGTVNEQFF,TGTGCCAGCAGCTTAGGGACTGTTAATGAGCAGTTCTTC
NA,TRBJ1-1,NA,TRBV5-6,CASSLGPRVASEAFF,TGTGCCAGCTCACTGGGACCCAGGGTGGCTTCTGAAGCTTTCTTT
NA,TRBJ2-1,NA,TRBV4-1,CASSRSEGLPYNEQFF,TGCGCCAGCAGCCGCTCAGAGGGGCTTCCCTACAATGAGCAGTTCTTC
TRBD1,TRBJ1-3,few,TRBV19,CASSGFGTGISGNTIYF,TGTGCCAGTAGTGGCTTCGGGACAGGAATCTCTGGAAACACCATATATTTT
NA,TRBJ1-1,few,TRBV5-6,CASSLITDEAFF,TGTGCCAGCAGCTTGATCACAGATGAAGCTTTCTTT
NA,TRBJ1-5,NA,TRBV6-1,CASSEGLGFQPQHF,TGTGCCAGCAGTGAAGGCCTGGGCTTTCAGCCCCAGCATTTT
NA,TRBJ2-7,NA,TRBV6-5,CASSYSVVTAYEQYF,TGTGCCAGCAGTTACTCGGTGGTTACAGCCTACGAGCAGTACTTC
NA,TRBJ1-5,few,TRBV2,CASTPGGQPQHF,TGTGCCAGCACACCGGGCGGTCAGCCCCAGCATTTT
NA,TRBJ2-1,NA,TRBV19,CATSGLDNEQFF,TGTGCCACCTCGGGTTTAGACAATGAGCAGTTCTTC
NA,TRBJ1-1,NA,TRBV6-1,CASSERGRAEAFF,TGTGCCAGCAGTGAGCGAGGCAGGGCCGAGGCTTTCTTT
NA,TRBJ2-7,NA,TRBV27,CASWDRGREQYF,TGTGCCAGTTGGGACCGGGGGCGGGAGCAGTACTTC
NA,TRBJ2-3,once,TRBV4-3,CASSPSWGSTDTQYF,TGCGCCAGCAGCCCCTCGTGGGGTAGCACAGATACGCAGTATTTT
NA,TRBJ2-1,NA,TRBV6-4,CASSVGYRVDNEQFF,TGTGCCAGCAGTGTCGGGTACAGGGTCGACAATGAGCAGTTCTTC
TRBD1,TRBJ1-1,few,TRBV6-5,CASSPRDRGNTEAFF,TGTGCCAGCAGCCCCCGGGACAGGGGCAACACTGAAGCTTTCTTT
TRBD2,TRBJ2-5,NA,TRBV6-5,CASIPEGGTKTQYF,TGTGCCAGCATCCCTGAGGGAGGGACCAAGACCCAGTACTTC
NA,TRBJ1-2,once,TRBV7-8,CASSLKDSLYGYTF,TGTGCCAGCAGCTTAAAGGACAGCCTCTATGGCTACACCTTC
NA,TRBJ2-1,few,TRBV6-6,CASSYSAEYNEQFF,TGTGCCAGCAGTTACTCGGCGGAATACAATGAGCAGTTCTTC
TRBD1,TRBJ2-7,NA,TRBV2,CASRVPGQGTYEQYF,TGTGCCAGCAGAGTCCCGGGACAGGGAACCTACGAGCAGTACTTC
NA,TRBJ1-2,NA,TRBV7-9,CASRDRTHYGYTF,TGTGCCAGCAGGGACCGTACCCACTATGGCTACACCTTC
TRBD1,TRBJ1-2,NA,TRBV28,CASSLRTGAIGGYTF,TGTGCCAGCAGTTTACGGACAGGGGCAATAGGCGGCTACACCTTC